This T cell receptor beta chain appears in the sequencing data of a study of beta chain features in type 1 diabetes. V lost 5 bases, J lost 0 bases, and 5 bases lay in between. The CDR3 length is 13 residues. From germline, CDR1 is MDHEN and CDR2 SYDVKM. TCRB transcripts that were expressed got sequenced, as all of the isolated RNA had been reverse transcribed. Clones were sequenced by immunoSEQ multiplex PCR, and TCRdb holds only the in-frame ones, with some missing. The sample records around 260,000 clones, less than 30% being singletons. Whole-study results and caveats: Shorter TCRB CDR3s, moderately but significantly so, were found in Type 1 diabetes patients in all four CD4+ subsets.

Remarks on this clone: Antigen unknown.

This clonotype was sampled from a woman aged 30 to 39 with type 1 diabetes. The rearrangement links TRBV28 to TRBJ2-1; no clear D. Material for sequencing was naive CD4+ T cells from blood. Here the CDR3 reads CASSPSSYNEQFF. The DNA of the CDR3 is TGTGCCAGCAGTCCCAGCTCCTACAATGAGCAGTTCTTC.